The 14 T cell receptor beta chains below were found in one sample sequenced in a study of blood T cell repertoires in COVID-19 (dated by TCRdb to 2020 to 2021). Receptors were amplified or captured by the immunoSEQ multiplex PCR assay. The clones in this table, taken by TCRdb from immuneACCESS, are in-frame only. Not every clone is retained; where verified, under half of the shortfall comes from an unresolved V gene, and the cause of the rest is unknown. The sample table lists approximately 250,000 clones, 84% of them with a count of one. The ten largest clones capture under 4.5% of the sample. The sample was peripheral blood. These receptors were taken from a man aged 50 to 59 with acute or convalescent COVID-19.

This chain uses TRBV5-1 with TRBJ1-3; TRBD1 aligns across 8 bases. Germline assignment: CDR1 SGHRS and CDR2 YFSETQ. This CDR3 has 15 amino acids. The trim removed 1 base at V and 1 base at J, leaving 1 base unmatched. For the CDR3, the DNA is TGCGCCAGCAGCTTGCAGGGGGCGTCTGGAAACACCATATATTTT. It encodes CASSLQGASGNTIYF.

In nucleotides, the CDR3 is TGTGCCAGCAGTTACCTAGGACAGGGAATTGAAGCTTTCTTT. It encodes CASSYLGQGIEAFF. V gene TRBV6-6 combines with J gene TRBJ1-1; TRBD1 matches 8 bases. The junction had 6 bases not matched to a gene; V was cut back by 2 bases and J by 7 bases. The CDR3 totals 14 residues. CDR1 is MNHNY, CDR2 SVGAGI, per germline (reference sequence).

The chain recombines TRBV27 with TRBJ2-2; TRBD1 matches at 10 bases. V lost 7 bases and J lost 3; bases outside the gene matches: 5. Germline assignment: CDR1 MNHEY and CDR2 SMNVEV (reference sequence). The CDR3 consists of 15 residues. The CDR3 spells CASTRGQGYTGELFF. As DNA, the CDR3 is TGTGCCAGCACCCGGGGACAGGGGTACACCGGGGAGCTGTTTTTT.

This chain joins TRBV6-6 and TRBJ1-1, with 9 bases lining up with TRBD1. CDR1 is MNHNY, CDR2 SVGAGI, per germline (reference sequence). The J segment lost 4 bases and the V segment lost 5 bases, leaving 17 bases of the junction unmatched. CDR3 length equals 18 residues. The CDR3 DNA sequence: TGTGCCAGCAGTCGGCCCGTGAATGCGGGACAGGGAGTCACTGAAGCTTTCTTT. Encoded protein: CASSRPVNAGQGVTEAFF.

V is TRBV7-3 and J is TRBJ1-6; no definite D call. The germline gives CDR1 SGHTA, CDR2 FQGTGA. This CDR3 contains 14 residues. V was shortened by 5 bases and J by 7 bases, with 12 bases between the two germline ends. CDR3 amino acids: CASSPGPGNSPLHF. The CDR3 coding sequence is TGTGCCAGCAGCCCAGGCCCGGGAAATTCACCCCTCCACTTT. Together with reference TRBV7-3 and TRBJ1-6, the CDR3 gives the full variable domain: GAGVSQTPSNKVTEKGKYVELRCDPISGHTALYWYRQSLGQGPEFLIYFQGTGAADDSGLPNDRFFAVRPEGSVSTLKIQRTERGDSAVYLCASSPGPGNSPLHFGNGTRLTVT.

This rearrangement joins TRBV11-3 to TRBJ2-5; D is possibly TRBD2 (6 bases). This CDR3 region has 13 residues. Germline CDR1 is SGHNT and CDR2 is YENEEA. V lost 3 bases and J lost 4, with 9 bases in between. The CDR3 sequence is CASSLGLRETQYF. The CDR3, as DNA: TGTGCCAGCAGCTTGGGACTCCGAGAGACCCAGTACTTC. The full variable domain, rest sourced from reference TRBV11-3 and TRBJ2-5, is EAGVVQSPRYKIIEKKQPVAFWCNPISGHNTLYWYLQNLGQGPELLIRYENEEAVDDSQLPKDRFSAERLKGVDSTLKIQPAELGDSAVYLCASSLGLRETQYFGPGTRLLVL.

V is TRBV27 and J is TRBJ1-1, with D hard to call. The germline V gene has CDR1 MNHEY and CDR2 SMNVEV (reference sequence). The CDR3 extends over 11 amino acids. Trimming removed 5 bases at V and 5 bases at J, with 6 bases between. For the CDR3, the DNA is TGTGCCAGCAGTGGGAGGACTGAAGCTTTCTTT. Protein: CASSGRTEAFF.

This chain uses TRBV19 with TRBJ1-3; 7 nucleotides line up with TRBD1. CDR3 length: 15 residues. Germline V gene sequence: CDR1 LNHDA, CDR2 SQIVND (reference sequence). J was trimmed by 4 bases and V by 6 bases; bases with no gene match: 9. The CDR3, as DNA: TGTGCCAGTAGCCACAGGGGTGTTGTGGGAAACACCATATATTTT. This encodes CASSHRGVVGNTIYF.

The chain has TRBV21-1 and TRBJ1-1. TRBV21-1 is a listed pseudogene. The CDR3 totals 10 residues. Here the CDR3 reads CASKRPRAFF. DNA of the CDR3: TGTGCCAGCAAGCGCCCTCGGGCTTTCTTT.

In its sample, this clone was seen once. The CDR3 region is CASSRGGFQPQHF. CDR3 coding DNA: TGTGCCAGCAGCCGGGGGGGTTTTCAGCCCCAGCATTTT. The chain combines TRBV14 with TRBJ1-5, with a weak D call TRBD1 (5 bases). V shed 4 bases and J shed 6 bases, with 10 bases lying between them. Germline CDR1 reads SGHDN; CDR2 reads FVKESK. There are 13 residues in the CDR3.

The V call is TRBV6-5, the J call TRBJ1-6; D call uncertain. The CDR3 spans 14 residues. With 6 bases removed from V and 5 bases from J, the gap between germline ends came to 11 bases. Germline assignment: CDR1 MNHEY and CDR2 SVGAGI. The CDR3, as DNA: TGTGCCAGCAGACTTGAAGTAGATAATTCACCCCTCCACTTT. It yields the protein CASRLEVDNSPLHF.

The J gene is TRBJ2-3, the V gene TRBV5-4, with D possibly TRBD2 on 5 matching bases. Germline CDR1 reads SGHNT; CDR2 reads YYREEE (reference sequence). CDR3 length: 15 amino acids. The germline V and J ends were trimmed by 3 bases and 5 bases, with 16 bases remaining between them. CDR3 sequence reads: CASSSGLPPGDTQYF. The DNA for the CDR3 is TGTGCCAGCAGCTCAGGACTGCCCCCAGGAGATACGCAGTATTTT.

This clone came up once. The chain couples TRBV4-2 to TRBJ1-2; the match to TRBD1 covers 10 bases. CDR1 and CDR2 from the germline V gene are LGHNA and YNFKEQ. After removal of 0 bases from V and 8 bases from J, the junction contained 9 bases not matched to a gene. This CDR3 comprises 16 residues. The CDR3 loop is CASSQDPDRGFEGYTF. For the CDR3, the DNA is TGTGCCAGCAGCCAAGATCCGGACAGGGGGTTTGAAGGCTACACCTTC.

The chain recombines TRBV10-1 with TRBJ2-7, with D uncertain. V lost 3 bases, J lost 5 bases, and 14 bases lay in between. Germline V gene data show CDR1 as WNHNN and CDR2 as SYGVQD (reference sequence). The CDR3 has 14 amino acids. The chain's CDR3 is CASSDGRYPHEQYF. The CDR3 DNA sequence: TGCGCCAGCAGTGATGGGCGTTACCCTCACGAGCAGTACTTC.